This TCR beta chain derives from a study of cytomegalovirus exposure and HLA in healthy donors (dated by TCRdb to the late 2010s). About the study as a whole: According to an earlier analysis of 550 to 700 of the donors, 200 million or so T cells yielded roughly 110 million unique TCR beta sequences and about 300 Gb of sequence data. An early release covering over 500 HLA-typed donors comprised roughly 300 gigabases of sequencing data and some 79 million unique TCR sequences. Of the 300 to 450 genotyped donors, 81% were placed in the genetic ancestry cluster associated with self-reported Caucasian donors. The aim of the study was to test whether cataloging public T cell receptors could identify signatures of past pathogen exposure. The T cell repertoires of 666 subjects were profiled by immunosequencing and related to cytomegalovirus serostatus. In addition to the first cohort of hundreds of subjects, a separate validation cohort of 120 different subjects was used. The study combined high-throughput TCR immunosequencing, statistical association of individual TCRs with disease status, and machine learning to predict cytomegalovirus infection status. A later analysis re-analyzed previously published TCR beta repertoires from roughly 690 donors and added high-resolution HLA genotyping to study TCR occurrence patterns. Rather than using new phenotypic data, the later analysis identified candidate immune exposures from TCR beta sequences and from how often those sequences occurred across donors. To decide whether each TCR beta V gene segment behaved as functional or pseudogenic, an earlier analysis of over 500 of the donors relied on high-throughput TCR beta sequencing. Alongside the repertoire data, information on donor age, sex, ethnicity and CMV serostatus was compiled. A later genetic analysis used genome-wide SNP genotypes for about 65% of the roughly 700 donors, treating that subset as a discovery cohort. All discovery cohort repertoires had been generated on a single sequencing platform. Both class I and class II loci were covered by HLA typing, at four-digit resolution. Typing coverage differed by locus: A, B, C, DRB1 and DQB1 were typed in roughly 620-640 donors, DQA1 in about 550, DPA1 in around 580, and DPB1 in 450 to 480. Roughly 5 DR-DQ haplotypes were handled as single units for association and clustering, since linkage in the cohort was strong. On average, about 200,000 unique TCR beta nucleotide sequences were sequenced per donor among 398 genotyped donors of the cohort, with around 19% of those sequences being non-productive. The investigation overall reported the following: The study gave a list of some 150 TCR beta chains associated with cytomegalovirus. A later genetic analysis reported fewer N-insertions in productive TCRs among donors in an Asian-associated ancestry cluster than the roughly 640-donor mean. In a later genetic analysis, a missense DCLRE1C variant was associated with V-gene and J-gene trimming of TCR beta chains, and the association was replicated in an independent cohort. Most TCR sequences were seen in very few donors, while some public TCRs were found in many individuals. Because HLA typing was unavailable for some donors at each locus, only the typed subset was used in association tests. Broadly in line with IMGT annotations, most TCR beta V segments showed up in productive rearrangements about 90% or about 30% of the time in an earlier analysis of 587 of the donors. Correlated functional status among segregating V segments might reflect linkage disequilibrium, but an unknown experimental factor could not be ruled out. The authors suggested that the approach could potentially be extended to other disease states and immunological phenotypes. A further reported finding was that TCR beta sequences accurately predicted the HLA-A and HLA-B alleles for most subjects in the first cohort. In a later analysis, HLA-associated TCR beta chains showed more clonal expansion and lower generation probabilities than non-associated chains that were equally common. A later analysis found that TCR association rates varied across HLA loci, with DRB1 alleles showing the most associated TCRs and HLA-C alleles the fewest. CMV serostatus was the only immune exposure information available for the cohort. Roughly uniform sequencing depth across donors was assumed in presence/absence analyses, although this assumption may not hold. Several of the top co-occurrence clusters appeared to be linked to parvovirus B19, influenza, CMV and Epstein-Barr virus, according to a later analysis. A cluster of highly shared sequence variants was judged likely to be a technical artifact of the sequencing pipeline. Three of the identified cytomegalovirus-associated TCR beta chains were confirmed in vitro to be specific for cytomegalovirus antigens. The 87-base-pair reads could not distinguish some IMGT-functional V segments, including TRBV6-2 and TRBV6-3, so those segments were excluded. The cohort was sequenced for TCR beta chains only, and without alpha or paired-chain data the features that could be detected were limited. Most CMV-associated TCR beta chains appeared to be HLA-restricted in a later analysis, and the HLA associations seemed to be driven largely by CMV exposure. Because counts were too low, some 17 rarely observed V segments, including chromosome 9 orphons, were left out of the earlier analysis of about 500 of the donors. The classifier was reported to diagnose cytomegalovirus status with high specificity and sensitivity in both the original and validation cohorts. When HLA alleles, especially DR and DQ, strongly co-occurred, TCR associations were difficult to assign to individual alleles. Specific HLA alleles were associated with some 15,000 TCR beta sequences at a false discovery rate of 0.05 in a later analysis.

Including the terminal cysteine and phenylalanine, the CDR3 comprises 16 residues. The DNA shown is the 48-base CDR3, in frame from base 1. Unmatched junction bases come to 4, with V trimmed by 0 bases and J by 8 bases. CDR1 and CDR2 were assigned from the germline V gene as SGDLS and YYNGEE. As to this clone: Its antigen remains undetermined. Qualities for individual bases were not recorded, and no much larger clone is one base off.

The cohort was made up of 666 healthy bone marrow donors. All cohort members were sampled while nominally healthy, although unrecorded immune exposures were likely present. CMV serostatus was positive for more than 250 and negative for about 50% of the roughly 700 cohort members, and was not recorded for this donor. Each donor provided a peripheral blood sample, and peripheral blood mononuclear cells were used for TCR beta sequencing. The Qiagen DNeasy Blood Extraction Kit was used to extract genomic DNA from the blood cell samples. To prepare the library, the immunoSEQ multiplex PCR assay was applied. For the multiplex PCR, a mixture combining 60 forward primers for TCR Vbeta segments and 13 reverse primers for TCR Jbeta segments was used. The CDR3 region of rearranged TCR beta genes was amplified from genomic DNA with a multiplex PCR assay. On the Illumina HiSeq System, the amplified TCR beta libraries were sequenced as 87-base-pair reads. The authors processed their data as follows. A later analysis counted 75 million to 100 million unique TCR beta chains across the 670 or so repertoires, and some 11 million of these chains were shared by at least two donors. Raw reads were error-corrected and collapsed into unique sequences with a nearest-neighbor algorithm that merged closely related sequences to remove PCR and sequencing errors. To assign V, D and J gene segments, CDR3 sequences were aligned to IMGT reference sequences. For a sequence to be retained, a match of at least six nucleotides to both a V gene segment and a J gene segment was required. A rearrangement was called productive if the CDR3 had no stop codons and remained in frame with V and J, and every other rearrangement was called non-productive. Following IMGT convention, CDR3 was defined as the stretch from the second conserved V-encoded cysteine up to the conserved J-encoded phenylalanine. The earlier analysis of 587 of the donors excluded any sequence lacking an unambiguous match to a single V gene segment. In an earlier analysis of around 600 of the donors, V segments were called functional above 56.7% productive rearrangements and were called segregating when the between-donor standard deviation exceeded 5%. A statistical classification framework was built for diagnosing cytomegalovirus status from the catalog of TCR beta chain sequences. In a later analysis, TCR nucleotide sequences were compared against IMGT/GENE-DB human TR gene sequences so that V and J genes could be assigned. In a later analysis, CDR3 sequences and most-parsimonious VDJ recombination scenarios were assigned using the TCRdist pipeline. A later analysis defined each TCR beta chain by its CDR3 amino acid sequence plus V-gene family, and excluded reads lacking a unique V-gene family. To address suspected cross-contamination and a sequencing artifact, a later analysis removed several hundred highly shared, low-generation-probability nucleotide sequences. A later analysis calculated a clonal expansion index for each public chain from normalized within-repertoire ranks of inferred template counts. In a later analysis, generation probabilities were computed with a VDJ recombination model fitted to out-of-frame rearrangements, and the resulting probabilities were checked against IGoR. A later analysis scored TCR-TCR, TCR-HLA and TCR-CMV co-occurrence with hypergeometric tests, applying a repertoire-size bias correction to TCR pairs. In a later analysis, false discovery rates were estimated by permuting HLA or CMV assignments 20 times. A later analysis grouped co-occurring TCRs with DBSCAN, adding TCRdist sequence similarity when clustering within HLA-allele-positive subsets. Repertoires with fewer than 30,000 or more than 120,000 public chains were left out of co-occurrence clustering, as were about 5 repertoires with anomalous nucleotide sharing. This is the immuneACCESS table as TCRdb keeps it, with only in-frame sequences that have V and J called. A part of the clones is gone; compared with another copy, unresolved V genes explain less than half, and the rest is unexplained. For V, J and clone size, that table is used; D and trimming come from the DNA. A total of some 140,000 clones appear in this sample, 66% of them only once. The ten largest clones add up to around 1.6% of the sample.

Here the chain combines TRBV9 and TRBJ2-1, with 14 middle bases fitting TRBD2. The TCR sequence derives from a human donor in good health. The material sequenced was PBMCs. The CDR3: CASSVGPGLAGDEQFF. The sequenced DNA: TGTGCCAGCAGCGTAGGACCGGGACTAGCGGGAGATGAGCAGTTCTTC.